This paragraph reports one TCR beta chain. The authors made TCR beta cDNA from approximately 500 ng total RNA with a constant-region primer. Researchers made the TCR beta libraries by running three nested multiplex PCR rounds with slightly modified ARM-PCR. Use of TRBV1-TRBV30 forward primers with a C-beta reverse primer characterized the first two PCR rounds, which lasted around 11 cycles each. TCRdb processed the multiplex PCR reads anew with MiXCR; each CDR3 protein has one entry. The sample gives fewer than 350,000 distinct CDR3 sequences, 60% to 80% of which show up once; roughly 9% is in the top ten. This sample stems from a study of tumor-infiltrating lymphocytes in primary liver carcinoma. Turning to the study itself: All lesions had stage T1-T3 N0M0 and roughly 4 to 10 cm widths. Sample counts of productive TCRbeta reads spanned roughly 3.5 to 8 million; these counts were similar across tissue types.

V was cut by 5 bases and J by 3 bases, with 20 bases left in between. The CDR3 is made up of 17 amino acids. Germline CDR1 MDHEN, CDR2 SYDVKM. Blood RNA originated from unsorted whole blood, with germline DNA additionally extracted. Sequencing was done on a sample of peripheral blood. V and J are TRBV28 and TRBJ1-5; D might be TRBD1 (6 bases). This clonotype was obtained from a man aged 40-49 years with primary liver carcinoma and hepatitis B virus infection. The CDR3, as DNA: TGTGCCAGCAGTAGGGGGGGAACGAACCTTAACAATCAGCCCCAGCATTTT. This sequence encodes CASSRGGTNLNNQPQHF.